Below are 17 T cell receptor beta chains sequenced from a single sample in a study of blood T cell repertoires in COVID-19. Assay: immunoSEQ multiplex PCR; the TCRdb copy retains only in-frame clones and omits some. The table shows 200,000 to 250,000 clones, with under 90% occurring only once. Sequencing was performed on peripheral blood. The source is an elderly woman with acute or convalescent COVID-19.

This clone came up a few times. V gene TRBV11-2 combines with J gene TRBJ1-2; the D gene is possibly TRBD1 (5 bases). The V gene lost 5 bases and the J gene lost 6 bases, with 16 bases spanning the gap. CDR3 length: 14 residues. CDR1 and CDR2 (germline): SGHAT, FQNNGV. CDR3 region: CASSQVVGPHGYTF. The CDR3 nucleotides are TGTGCCAGCAGCCAAGTTGTGGGGCCCCATGGCTACACCTTC.

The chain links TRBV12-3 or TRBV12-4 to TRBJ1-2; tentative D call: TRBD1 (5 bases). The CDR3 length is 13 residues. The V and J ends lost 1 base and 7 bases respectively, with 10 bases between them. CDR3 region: CASSLGGSAGYTF. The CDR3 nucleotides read TGTGCCAGCAGTTTAGGGGGCTCTGCTGGCTACACCTTC.

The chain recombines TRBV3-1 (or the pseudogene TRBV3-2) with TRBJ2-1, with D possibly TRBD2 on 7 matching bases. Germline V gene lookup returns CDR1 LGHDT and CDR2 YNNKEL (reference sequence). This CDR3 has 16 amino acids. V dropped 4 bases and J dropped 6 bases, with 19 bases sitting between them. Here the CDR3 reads CASSPTAAGAGNEQFF. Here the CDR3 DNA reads TGTGCCAGCAGCCCGACAGCGGCGGGGGCAGGCAATGAGCAGTTCTTC.

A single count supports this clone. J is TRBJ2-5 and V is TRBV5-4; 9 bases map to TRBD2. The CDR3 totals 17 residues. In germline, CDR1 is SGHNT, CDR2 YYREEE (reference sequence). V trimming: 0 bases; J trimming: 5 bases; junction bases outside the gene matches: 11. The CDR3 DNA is TGTGCCAGCAGCTTGGGTGTTGGCGGACTAGCGCGGGAGACCCAGTACTTC. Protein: CASSLGVGGLARETQYF.

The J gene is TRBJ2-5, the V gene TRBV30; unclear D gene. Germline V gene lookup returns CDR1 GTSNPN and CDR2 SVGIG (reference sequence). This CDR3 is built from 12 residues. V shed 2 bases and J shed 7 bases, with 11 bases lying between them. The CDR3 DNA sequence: TGTGCCTGGAGTTTGTCCCACGGGACCCAGTACTTC. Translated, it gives CAWSLSHGTQYF.

CDR3 sequence reads: CASSLGQGSGSPLHF. CDR3 bases: TGCGCCAGCAGCTTGGGTCAGGGATCAGGTTCACCCCTCCACTTT. The V gene is TRBV5-1, the J gene TRBJ1-6; weak D call: TRBD1 (5 bases). CDR3 size: 15 residues. V lost 0 bases and J 9 bases, leaving 13 bases between the germline ends. Germline V gene data show CDR1 as SGHRS and CDR2 as YFSETQ.

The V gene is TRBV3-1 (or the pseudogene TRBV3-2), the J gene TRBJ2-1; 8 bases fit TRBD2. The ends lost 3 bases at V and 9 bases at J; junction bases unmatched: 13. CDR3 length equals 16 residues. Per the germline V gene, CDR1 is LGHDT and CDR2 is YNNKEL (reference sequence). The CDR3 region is CASSQAGGRPPPEQFF. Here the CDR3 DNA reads TGTGCCAGCAGCCAGGCGGGGGGCCGACCGCCTCCTGAGCAGTTCTTC.

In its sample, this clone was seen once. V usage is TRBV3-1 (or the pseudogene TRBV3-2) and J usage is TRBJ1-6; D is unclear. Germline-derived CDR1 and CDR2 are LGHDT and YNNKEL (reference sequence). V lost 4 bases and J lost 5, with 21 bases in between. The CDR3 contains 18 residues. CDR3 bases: TGTGCCAGCAGCCGAATGACGTCCCGTGGAGCAAATAATTCACCCCTCCACTTT. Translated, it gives CASSRMTSRGANNSPLHF.

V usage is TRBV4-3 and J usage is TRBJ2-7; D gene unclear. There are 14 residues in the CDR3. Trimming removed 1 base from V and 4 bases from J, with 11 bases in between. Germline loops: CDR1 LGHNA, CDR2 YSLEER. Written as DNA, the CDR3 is TGCGCCAGCAGCCAAGCGGTTGCTTTATACGAGCAGTACTTC. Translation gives CASSQAVALYEQYF.

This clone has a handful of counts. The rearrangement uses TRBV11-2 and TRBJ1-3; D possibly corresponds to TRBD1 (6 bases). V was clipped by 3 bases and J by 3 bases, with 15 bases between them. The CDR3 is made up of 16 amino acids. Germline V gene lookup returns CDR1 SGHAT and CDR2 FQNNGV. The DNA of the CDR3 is TGTGCCAGCAGCTTCGAGCGACAGGTGTATGGAAACACCATATATTTT. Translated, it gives CASSFERQVYGNTIYF.

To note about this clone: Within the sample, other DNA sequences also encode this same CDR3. The CDR3, as DNA: TGTGCCAGCAGCCAAGATCGGGATCAGCCCCAGCATTTT. Translation gives CASSQDRDQPQHF. V gene TRBV3-1 (or the pseudogene TRBV3-2) combines with J gene TRBJ1-5; D gene ambiguous. The CDR3 contains 13 residues. CDR1 LGHDT and CDR2 YNNKEL come from the germline V gene (reference sequence). Trimming cost V 0 bases and J 5 bases, with 5 bases left between them.

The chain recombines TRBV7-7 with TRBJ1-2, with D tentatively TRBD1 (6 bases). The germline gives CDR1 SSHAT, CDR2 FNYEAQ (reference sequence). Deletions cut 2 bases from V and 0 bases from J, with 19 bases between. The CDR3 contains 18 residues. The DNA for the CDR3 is TGTGCCAGCAGCTTACACCGGGACACGAATAAGGCTAACTATGGCTACACCTTC. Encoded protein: CASSLHRDTNKANYGYTF.

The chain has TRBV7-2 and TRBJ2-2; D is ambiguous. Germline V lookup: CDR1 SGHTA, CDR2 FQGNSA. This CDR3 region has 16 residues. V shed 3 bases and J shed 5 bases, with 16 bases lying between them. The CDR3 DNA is TGTGCCAGCAGCTTGTTCGTATCCCTGTCGACCGGGGAGCTGTTTTTT. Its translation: CASSLFVSLSTGELFF.

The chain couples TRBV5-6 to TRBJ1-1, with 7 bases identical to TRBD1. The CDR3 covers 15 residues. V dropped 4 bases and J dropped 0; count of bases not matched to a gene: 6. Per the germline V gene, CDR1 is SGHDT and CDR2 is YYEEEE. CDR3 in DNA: TGTGCCAGCAGCCTGTCCGGGACAGTGAACACTGAAGCTTTCTTT. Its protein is CASSLSGTVNTEAFF.

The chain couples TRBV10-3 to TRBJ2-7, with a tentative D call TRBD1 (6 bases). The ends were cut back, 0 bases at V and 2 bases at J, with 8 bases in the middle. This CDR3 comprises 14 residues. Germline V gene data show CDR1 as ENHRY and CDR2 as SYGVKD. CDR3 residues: CAISESQGAYEQYF. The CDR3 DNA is TGTGCCATCAGTGAGTCACAGGGAGCCTACGAGCAGTACTTC.

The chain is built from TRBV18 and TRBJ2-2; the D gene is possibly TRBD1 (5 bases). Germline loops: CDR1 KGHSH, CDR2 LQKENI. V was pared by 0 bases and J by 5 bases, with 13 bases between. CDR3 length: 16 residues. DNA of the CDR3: TGTGCCAGCTCACCACCGCTCAGGGATGCGACCGGGGAGCTGTTTTTT. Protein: CASSPPLRDATGELFF.

CDR3 nucleotides: TGCGCCAGCAGTGGGACACCTGCAAACATTCAGTACTTC. Amino acids: CASSGTPANIQYF. This rearrangement joins TRBV10-1 to TRBJ2-4; a possible D gene is TRBD1 (5 bases). Deletions cut 4 bases from V and 6 bases from J, with 10 bases between. The CDR3 has 13 residues. Germline V lookup: CDR1 WNHNN, CDR2 SYGVQD (reference sequence).